Shown below are 25 T cell receptor beta chains from a single sample sequenced in a study of post-analysis software for immune sequencing data. Included in the TCR beta cDNA libraries were unique molecular identifiers. MiXCR was run by TCRdb on the PCR reads, yielding one entry per CDR3 protein. The data contain fewer than 850,000 distinct CDR3 sequences, about half of them seen just once; the ten biggest clones take up 4.9%. No antigen has been identified for these receptors. General observations from the study: With TRBV5-6, TRBV5-1 and TRBV20-1 included, several TRBV segments were more frequent in patients than in controls.

Sequenced input: blood. All receptors derive from a girl under 18 with multiple sclerosis.

The chain has TRBV5-1 and TRBJ2-3; 12 positions agree with TRBD2. Germline V lookup: CDR1 SGHRS, CDR2 YFSETQ. J was trimmed by 1 base and V by 3 bases; bases with no gene match: 9. This CDR3 has 18 amino acids. CDR3 loop: CASSSGLAGGARTDTQYF. CDR3 nucleotides: TGCGCCAGCAGCTCTGGCCTAGCGGGAGGGGCCCGCACAGATACGCAGTATTTT.

This clonotype was seen ten or more times. The rearrangement joins TRBV5-1 to TRBJ2-1; D is possibly TRBD2 (6 bases). The CDR3 covers 17 residues. Trimming took off 0 bases at V and 5 bases at J, with 18 bases between the two ends. Germline CDR1 SGHRS, CDR2 YFSETQ. The CDR3 is CASSLVLSGGVDNEQFF. Here the CDR3 DNA reads TGCGCCAGCAGCTTGGTCCTTTCCGGGGGAGTCGACAATGAGCAGTTCTTC.

The V call is TRBV28, the J call TRBJ2-7; no reliable D call. The CDR3 is 14 amino acids. Trimming took off 5 bases at V and 7 bases at J, with 18 bases between the two ends. Germline V gives CDR1 MDHEN, CDR2 SYDVKM. This CDR3 reads CASSTNRPTIEQYF. The CDR3 DNA reads as TGTGCCAGCAGTACAAATCGACCCACAATAGAGCAGTACTTC.

This sequence joins TRBV5-1 and TRBJ2-5, with D tentatively TRBD2 (6 bases). Gene TRBJ2-7 matches the end of the DNA better, so the J call may be wrong. This CDR3 region has 13 residues. Looked up from germline, CDR1 is SGHRS and CDR2 is YFSETQ. CDR3 in DNA: TGCGCCAGCAGCTTGGATCAGGGACTCGAGCAGTACTTC. It translates to CASSLDQGLEQYF.

The chain uses TRBV20-1 and TRBJ2-1, with 13 bases identical to TRBD2. CDR3 length: 14 amino acids. CDR1 and CDR2 (germline): DFQATT, SNEGSKA (reference sequence). Germline trimming cut 4 bases from V and 6 bases from J; bases unmatched to any gene: 3. CDR3 sequence (DNA): TGCAGTGCTATTGGGACTAGCGGGACCAATGAGCAGTTCTTC. Encoded protein: CSAIGTSGTNEQFF.

This clonotype turned up a few times. This chain links TRBV4-3 with TRBJ2-7; the match to TRBD2 covers 9 bases. V lost 2 bases to trimming and J lost 4 bases; unmatched junction nucleotides: 6. CDR1 is LGHNA, CDR2 YSLEER, per germline. The CDR3 is made up of 15 amino acids. The CDR3 DNA follows: TGCGCCAGCAGCCAACTGCGGGAGGGCAGTTACGAGCAGTACTTC. Translation gives CASSQLREGSYEQYF.

The V gene is TRBV5-1, the J gene TRBJ2-4; D unresolved. TRBJ2-7 explains the end of the DNA better; the J call may be wrong. The CDR3 contains 12 residues. CDR1 SGHRS and CDR2 YFSETQ come from the germline V gene. The CDR3 reads CASSWNGHEQYF. CDR3 in DNA: TGCGCCAGCAGTTGGAATGGCCACGAGCAGTACTTC.

This rearrangement joins TRBV2 to TRBJ2-3, with D perhaps being TRBD1 or TRBD2 (5 bases each). V gave up 8 bases and J gave up 2 bases, with 11 bases separating them. This CDR3 contains 13 residues. In germline, CDR1 is SNHLY, CDR2 FYNNEI. CDR3: CASPGRDTDTQYF. The CDR3 coding sequence is TGTGCCAGCCCGGGACGGGACACAGATACGCAGTATTTT.

The chain links TRBV7-3 to TRBJ1-2; no clear D. The CDR3 extends over 15 amino acids. The germline V gene has CDR1 SGHTA and CDR2 FQGTGA. V was shortened by 2 bases and J by 0 bases, with 10 bases between the two germline ends. Written as DNA, the CDR3 is TGTGCCAGCAGCTTAGGACCCAAGGCTAACTATGGCTACACCTTC. It yields the protein CASSLGPKANYGYTF.

This chain connects TRBV27 to TRBJ2-7; 9 bases are shared with TRBD2. CDR1 and CDR2 (germline): MNHEY, SMNVEV (reference sequence). CDR3 length equals 18 residues. V shed 4 bases, J shed 2 bases, and the junction held 15 bases outside the gene matches. The CDR3 coding sequence is TGTGCCAGCAGTTATGGGACTAGCCCCTTAAACGGCCCCTACGAGCAGTACTTC. Residues: CASSYGTSPLNGPYEQYF.

On this clonotype: This may be a read error: a much more frequent sequence differs by one nucleotide. V is TRBV6-6 and J is TRBJ2-5, with D possibly TRBD2 on 5 matching bases. The CDR3 spans 12 residues. Per germline, CDR1 MNHNY and CDR2 SVGAGI (reference sequence). V gave up 2 bases and J gave up 5 bases, with 6 bases separating them. The CDR3 region has the DNA TGTGCCAGCAGTTACGGGGAGGAGACCCAGTACTTC. Encoded protein: CASSYGEETQYF.

The chain uses TRBV13 and TRBJ2-7; perhaps TRBD1 as D (5 bases). The J call may be in error: the DNA end matches TRBJ2-5 better. CDR3 length equals 13 residues. The germline CDR1 and CDR2 sequences are PRHDT and FYEKMQ (reference sequence). DNA of the CDR3: TGTGCCAGCAGCAGGGGATGGGAAGAGACCCAGTACTTC. Amino acid sequence: CASSRGWEETQYF.

The chain recombines TRBV18 with TRBJ2-5; TRBD1 or TRBD2 may be the D gene (5 bases each). The DNA end favors TRBJ2-7, so the J call may be wrong. There are 15 residues in the CDR3. From germline, CDR1 is KGHSH and CDR2 LQKENI. CDR3 sequence reads: CASSLRRDQGGEQYF. The CDR3 DNA sequence: TGTGCCAGCTCACTCCGACGGGACCAGGGTGGCGAGCAGTACTTC.

This clonotype has a handful of counts. The chain links TRBV12-3 or TRBV12-4 to TRBJ2-5; 8 bases fit TRBD1. The CDR3 contains 15 residues. J was trimmed by 2 bases and V by 5 bases; bases with no gene match: 7. The CDR3, as DNA: TGTGCCAGCAGTGACCGGGACAGGAGGCAAGAGACCCAGTACTTC. Protein: CASSDRDRRQETQYF.

This clonotype was recorded only once. V and J are TRBV7-8 and TRBJ2-1; D is uncertain. Germline loops: CDR1 SGHVS, CDR2 FQNEAQ. Trimming took off 0 bases at V and 6 bases at J, with 9 bases between the two ends. The CDR3 extends over 14 amino acids. The CDR3 spells CASSLAELSNEQFF. In nucleotides, the CDR3 is TGTGCCAGCAGCTTAGCGGAGCTGTCCAATGAGCAGTTCTTC. The variable domain in full, completed from reference TRBV7-8 and TRBJ2-1, reads GAGVSQSPRYKVAKRGQDVALRCDPISGHVSLFWYQQALGQGPEFLTYFQNEAQLDKSGLPSDRFFAERPEGSVSTLKIQRTQQEDSAVYLCASSLAELSNEQFFGPGTRLTVL.

V gene TRBV10-3 combines with J gene TRBJ2-5; the D gene is possibly TRBD2 (5 bases). Per germline, CDR1 ENHRY and CDR2 SYGVKD. V was shortened by 2 bases and J by 5 bases, with 15 bases between the two germline ends. This CDR3 spans 15 amino acids. CDR3: CAISEGGGMGETQYF. The CDR3 coding sequence is TGTGCCATCAGTGAGGGCGGAGGAATGGGCGAGACCCAGTACTTC.

There are a few counts of this clonotype. An end of the junction does not agree with germline; a read error may underlie this. The chain joins TRBV10-1 to TRBJ2-4; 8 bases match TRBD2. The CDR3 has 20 amino acids. CDR1 WNHNN and CDR2 SYGVQD come from the germline V gene (reference sequence). The chain's CDR3 is CAIGRRAGAGVCIPKDIQYF. CDR3 DNA: TGCGCCATCGGGCGGCGAGCGGGAGCGGGGGTTTGTATACCCAAAGACATTCAGTACTTC.

This clonotype was seen more than once but under ten times. This sequence joins TRBV28 and TRBJ2-7; D is undetermined. In germline, CDR1 is MDHEN, CDR2 SYDVKM. V lost 8 bases, J lost 5 bases, and 13 bases lay in between. The CDR3 totals 12 residues. The chain's CDR3 is CASSRPGNEQYF. Written as DNA, the CDR3 is TGTGCCAGCTCCCGGCCTGGCAACGAGCAGTACTTC.

This clonotype was found a few times. V usage is TRBV27 and J usage is TRBJ2-1; D is perhaps TRBD1 or TRBD2 (5 bases each). Germline CDR1 is MNHEY and CDR2 is SMNVEV (reference sequence). This CDR3 region has 14 residues. The V and J ends lost 3 bases and 10 bases respectively, with 16 bases between them. The CDR3 protein is CASSFGPLGTEQFF. The DNA for the CDR3 is TGTGCCAGCAGTTTTGGACCCCTTGGGACCGAGCAGTTCTTC.

The V call is TRBV29-1, the J call TRBJ2-1, with 9 positions matching TRBD1. CDR3 length equals 12 residues. Trimming at V came to 5 bases and at J to 12 bases, leaving 8 bases not matched to a gene. The germline V gene has CDR1 SQVTM and CDR2 ANQGSEA. CDR3 amino acids: CSVPHRQGGQFF. The CDR3 DNA reads as TGCAGCGTTCCGCACAGACAGGGGGGGCAGTTCTTC.

The chain is built from TRBV10-1 and TRBJ2-1; maybe TRBD1 (5 bases). The CDR3 totals 15 residues. The V end was cut by 0 bases, the J end by 8 bases, with 14 bases between. From germline, CDR1 is WNHNN and CDR2 SYGVQD (reference sequence). The CDR3 spells CASSESQLGPDEQFF. The CDR3 bases are TGCGCCAGCAGTGAGTCTCAGCTGGGGCCGGATGAGCAGTTCTTC.

This clonotype was detected a few times. J is TRBJ2-4 and V is TRBV28; 15 nucleotides match TRBD2. Germline CDR1 and CDR2: MDHEN and SYDVKM. Trimming took 7 bases from V and 4 from J; bases not matched to a gene: 11. The CDR3 consists of 18 residues. CDR3 in amino acids: CASTGLAGGPQGKNIQYF. CDR3 coding DNA: TGTGCCAGCACGGGACTAGCGGGAGGACCTCAGGGAAAAAACATTCAGTACTTC. Full variable domain (rest looked up from reference TRBV28 and TRBJ2-4): DVKVTQSSRYLVKRTGEKVFLECVQDMDHENMFWYRQDPGLGLRLIYFSYDVKMKEKGDIPEGYSVSREKKERFSLILESASTNQTSMYLCASTGLAGGPQGKNIQYFGAGTRLSVL.

V and J are TRBV5-1 and TRBJ1-1; the D gene is possibly TRBD1 (5 bases). V gave up 0 bases and J gave up 0 bases, with 12 bases separating them. The CDR3 length is 16 residues. Germline CDR1 reads SGHRS; CDR2 reads YFSETQ. CDR3: CASSLAGGSMNTEAFF. CDR3 coding DNA: TGCGCCAGCAGCTTGGCCGGGGGTTCGATGAACACTGAAGCTTTCTTT.

The V call is TRBV4-2, the J call TRBJ1-2, with D possibly matching TRBD1 (5 bases). This CDR3 is 17 amino acids long. CDR1 is LGHNA, CDR2 YNFKEQ, per germline. Trimming removed 0 bases at V and 2 bases at J, with 16 bases between. The CDR3 DNA sequence: TGTGCCAGCAGCCAAGAAACCTCTCCCGGGACCAACTATGGCTACACCTTC. Residues: CASSQETSPGTNYGYTF.

The chain uses TRBV29-1 and TRBJ2-1; D ambiguous. Germline V gene sequence: CDR1 SQVTM, CDR2 ANQGSEA. Deletions cut 1 base from V and 8 bases from J, with 9 bases between. The CDR3 contains 12 residues. The CDR3 spells CSVEGGFHEQFF. Written as DNA, the CDR3 is TGCAGCGTTGAAGGAGGATTCCATGAGCAGTTCTTC.